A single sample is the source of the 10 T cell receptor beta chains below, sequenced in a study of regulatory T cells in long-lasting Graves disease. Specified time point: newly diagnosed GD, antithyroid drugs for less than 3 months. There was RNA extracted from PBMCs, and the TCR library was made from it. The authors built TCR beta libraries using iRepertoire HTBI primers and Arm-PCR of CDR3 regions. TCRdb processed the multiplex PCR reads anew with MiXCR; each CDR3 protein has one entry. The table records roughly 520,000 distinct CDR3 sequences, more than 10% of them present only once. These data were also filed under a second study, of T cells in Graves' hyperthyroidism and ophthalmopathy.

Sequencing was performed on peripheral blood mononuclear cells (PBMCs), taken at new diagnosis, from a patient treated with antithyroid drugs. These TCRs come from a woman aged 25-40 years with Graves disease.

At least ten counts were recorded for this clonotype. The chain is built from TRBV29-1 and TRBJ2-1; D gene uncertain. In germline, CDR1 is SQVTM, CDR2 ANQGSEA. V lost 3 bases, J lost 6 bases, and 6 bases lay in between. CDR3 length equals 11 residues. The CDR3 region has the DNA TGCAGCGTTGACCCCGGCAATGAGCAGTTCTTC. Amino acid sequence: CSVDPGNEQFF.

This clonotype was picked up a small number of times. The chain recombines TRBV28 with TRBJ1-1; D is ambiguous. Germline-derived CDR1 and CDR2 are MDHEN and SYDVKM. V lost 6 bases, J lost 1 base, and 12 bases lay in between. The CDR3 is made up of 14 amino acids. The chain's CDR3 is CASSRRISNTEAFF. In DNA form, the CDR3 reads TGTGCCAGCAGCCGGCGGATCTCGAACACTGAAGCTTTCTTT.

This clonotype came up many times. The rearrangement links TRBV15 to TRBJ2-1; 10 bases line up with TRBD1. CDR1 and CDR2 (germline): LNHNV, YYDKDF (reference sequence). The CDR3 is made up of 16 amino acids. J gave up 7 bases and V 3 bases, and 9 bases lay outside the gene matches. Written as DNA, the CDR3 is TGTGCCACCAGCAGCCATTTGACAGGGGGCCAGAATGAGCAGTTCTTC. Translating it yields CATSSHLTGGQNEQFF.

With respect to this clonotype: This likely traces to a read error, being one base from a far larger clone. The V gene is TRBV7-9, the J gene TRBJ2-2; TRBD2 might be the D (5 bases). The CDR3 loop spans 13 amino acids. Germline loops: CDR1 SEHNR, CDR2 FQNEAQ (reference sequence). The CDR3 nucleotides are TGTGCCAGCAGAGCAACACGACCCGGGGAGCTGCTTTTT. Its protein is CASRATRPGELLF.

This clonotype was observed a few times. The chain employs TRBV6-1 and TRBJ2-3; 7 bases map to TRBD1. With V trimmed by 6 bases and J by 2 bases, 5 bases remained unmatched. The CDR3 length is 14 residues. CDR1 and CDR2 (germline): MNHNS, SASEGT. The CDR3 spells CASSPDRATDTQYF. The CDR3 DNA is TGTGCCAGCAGCCCAGACAGGGCCACAGATACGCAGTATTTT.

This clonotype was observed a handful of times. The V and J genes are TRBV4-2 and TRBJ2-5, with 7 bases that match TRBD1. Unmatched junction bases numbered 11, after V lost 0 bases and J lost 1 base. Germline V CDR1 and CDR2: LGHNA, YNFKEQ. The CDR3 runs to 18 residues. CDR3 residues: CASSQDRIGGPRQETQYF. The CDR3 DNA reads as TGTGCCAGCAGCCAAGACCGGATAGGGGGCCCCCGCCAAGAGACCCAGTACTTC.

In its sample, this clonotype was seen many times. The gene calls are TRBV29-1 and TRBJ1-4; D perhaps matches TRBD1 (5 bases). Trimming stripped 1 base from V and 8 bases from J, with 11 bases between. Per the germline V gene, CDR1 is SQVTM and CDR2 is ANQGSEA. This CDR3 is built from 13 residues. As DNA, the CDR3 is TGCAGCGTTGAAGGGGACGGACGGGAAAAACTGTTTTTT. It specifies CSVEGDGREKLFF.

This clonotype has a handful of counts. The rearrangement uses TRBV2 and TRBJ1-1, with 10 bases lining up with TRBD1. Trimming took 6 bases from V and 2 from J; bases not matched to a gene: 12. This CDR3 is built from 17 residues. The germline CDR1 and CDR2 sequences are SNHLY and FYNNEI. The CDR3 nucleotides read TGTGCCAGCAGCTTAATGGCTGGGACAGGGGTTAACACTGAAGCTTTCTTT. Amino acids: CASSLMAGTGVNTEAFF.

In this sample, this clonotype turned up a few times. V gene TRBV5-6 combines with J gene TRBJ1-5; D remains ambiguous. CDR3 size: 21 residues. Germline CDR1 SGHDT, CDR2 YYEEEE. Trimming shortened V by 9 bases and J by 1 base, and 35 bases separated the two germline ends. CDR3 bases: TGTGCCATTGGTCCCGGGGAAGAGGGCTTGTACGAGCTGCGAAGCAATCAGCCCCAGCATTTT. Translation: CAIGPGEEGLYELRSNQPQHF.

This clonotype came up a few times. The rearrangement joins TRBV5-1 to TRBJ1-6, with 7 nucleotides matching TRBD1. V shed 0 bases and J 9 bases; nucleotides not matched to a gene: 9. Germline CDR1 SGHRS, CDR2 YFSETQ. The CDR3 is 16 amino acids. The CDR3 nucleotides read TGCGCCAGCAGCTTGGAGGTTGGGGACAGTTTTTCACCCCTCCACTTT. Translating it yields CASSLEVGDSFSPLHF. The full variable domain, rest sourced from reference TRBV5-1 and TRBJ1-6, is KAGVTQTPRYLIKTRGQQVTLSCSPISGHRSVSWYQQTPGQGLQFLFEYFSETQRNKGNFPGRFSGRQFSNSRSEMNVSTLELGDSALYLCASSLEVGDSFSPLHFGNGTRLTVT.